This is a list of T cell receptor beta chains from one sample in a study of cytomegalovirus exposure and HLA in healthy donors. Method: immunoSEQ multiplex PCR; TCRdb's copy keeps in-frame clones and lacks some. The data hold around 38,000 clones, with approximately 66% observed a single time. Input material: PBMCs. The receptors here all came from a man in his forties or fifties in good health and CMV-seropositive. CDR3s include the opening cysteine and the closing phenylalanine or tryptophan. D genes are given only for firm matches. For some rows the clone size is stated as once, few or many, or as a class when expanded; others skip it.

d_gene	j_gene	v_gene	abundance	CDR3aa	CDR3nt
TRBD1	TRBJ1-6	TRBV4-3	NA	CASRPGQPYNSPLHF	TGCGCCAGCAGGCCGGGACAGCCCTATAATTCACCCCTCCACTTT
TRBD2	TRBJ2-3	TRBV4-2	few	CASSQERGGLYTQYF	TGTGCCAGCAGCCAAGAGCGGGGGGGCCTGTATACGCAGTATTTT
TRBD1	TRBJ1-2	TRBV11-3	NA	CASSLGKGAGGYTF	TGTGCCAGCAGCTTAGGAAAGGGGGCCGGTGGCTACACCTTC
TRBD2	TRBJ2-2	TRBV2	NA	CATQRGGNTGELFF	TGTGCAACCCAGCGGGGGGGCAACACCGGGGAGCTGTTTTTT
NA	TRBJ2-7	TRBV19	NA	CASSIVGGGEQYF	TGTGCCAGTAGTATAGTGGGAGGGGGCGAGCAGTACTTC
NA	TRBJ1-4	TRBV7-8	NA	CASSPNPAGALGEKLFF	TGTGCCAGCAGTCCAAACCCCGCGGGGGCTCTTGGTGAAAAACTGTTTTTT
TRBD1	TRBJ2-3	TRBV4-1	NA	CASSLGQGGTDTQYF	TGCGCCAGCAGCCTAGGACAGGGAGGCACAGATACGCAGTATTTT
NA	TRBJ1-1	TRBV14	once	CASSQDWASEAFF	TGTGCCAGCAGCCAAGATTGGGCGTCTGAAGCTTTCTTT
NA	TRBJ2-5	TRBV9	NA	CASSVTSQETQYF	TGTGCCAGCAGCGTAACTAGCCAAGAGACCCAGTACTTC
TRBD1	TRBJ1-5	TRBV6-6	NA	CASSPDREPNQPQHF	TGTGCCAGCAGCCCTGACAGGGAACCCAATCAGCCCCAGCATTTT
TRBD2	TRBJ2-2	TRBV11-2	NA	CASSARGAGGPGELFF	TGTGCCAGCAGCGCCCGGGGAGCGGGGGGCCCCGGGGAGCTGTTTTTT
TRBD1	TRBJ1-5	TRBV5-3	NA	CARSPGQDNQPQHF	TGTGCCAGAAGCCCGGGACAGGATAATCAGCCCCAGCATTTT
TRBD2	TRBJ2-7	TRBV7-2	NA	CASSFYSTSGGTYEQYF	TGTGCCAGCAGCTTCTACTCCACTAGCGGGGGGACCTACGAGCAGTACTTC
TRBD1	TRBJ2-2	TRBV6-6	NA	CASSSGGPELFF	TGTGCCAGCAGTTCAGGGGGCCCGGAGCTGTTTTTT
TRBD1	TRBJ2-3	TRBV2	NA	CASRGTGWTDTQYF	TGTGCCAGCAGGGGGACAGGGTGGACAGATACGCAGTATTTT
NA	TRBJ1-1	TRBV19	once	CASSNEGLMNTEAFF	TGTGCCAGTAGTAACGAAGGACTAATGAACACTGAAGCTTTCTTT
NA	TRBJ1-6	TRBV28	NA	CASNLGSAYSPLHF	TGTGCCAGCAACCTCGGGTCAGCGTATTCACCCCTCCACTTT
NA	TRBJ2-3	TRBV6-5	few	CASSSRTILGTDTQYF	TGTGCCAGCAGTTCCCGGACTATCTTAGGCACAGATACGCAGTATTTT
NA	TRBJ1-2	TRBV7-6	NA	CASSLGAGSEGYTF	TGTGCCAGCAGCTTAGGGGCGGGGTCGGAGGGCTACACCTTC
TRBD1	TRBJ2-7	TRBV5-4	NA	CASSFQDRTSYEQYF	TGTGCCAGCAGCTTTCAGGACAGGACTTCCTACGAGCAGTACTTC
TRBD2	TRBJ2-7	TRBV7-6	NA	CASSLGLAGEYEQYF	TGTGCCAGCAGCTTGGGACTAGCGGGAGAGTACGAGCAGTACTTC
TRBD1	TRBJ2-7	TRBV14	NA	CASSQTGQGVQYF	TGTGCCAGCAGCCAAACGGGACAGGGGGTACAGTACTTC
NA	TRBJ1-2	TRBV18	once	CASSLQGADYGYTF	TGTGCCAGCTCACTACAGGGCGCCGACTATGGCTACACCTTC
NA	TRBJ1-1	TRBV7-9	NA	CASRLQGISTEAFF	TGTGCCAGCAGATTACAGGGTATAAGCACTGAAGCTTTCTTT